This T cell receptor beta chain stems from a study of T cell changes during pregnancy in multiple sclerosis. The table came from immunoSEQ multiplex PCR; TCRdb's copy has only in-frame clones and leaves some out. The table shows just over 80,000 clones, with roughly 96% occurring only once. The sequence came from a female donor with multiple sclerosis, enrolled in a pregnancy study. Sample: peripheral blood, taken in the second trimester of pregnancy.

CDR3 loop: CASSPDNYEQYF. CDR3 coding DNA: TGTGCCAGCAGCCCTGACAACTACGAGCAGTACTTC. V is TRBV9 and J is TRBJ2-7; D unclear. The V end was cut by 4 bases, the J end by 3 bases, with 8 bases between. This CDR3 has 12 amino acids. CDR1 and CDR2 (germline): SGDLS, YYNGEE.